This entry lists 16 T cell receptor beta chains sequenced from one sample in a study of shared clonotypes between healthy human individuals. The repertoire was sequenced with immunoSEQ multiplex PCR; TCRdb's copy has only in-frame clones and lacks some. The table has about 2,200,000 clones, about 93% seen once. CD45RO-negative cells were positively selected for CCR7, leaving out terminally differentiated effector memory CD45RA+ cells. The sequencing sample was made of naive CD8+ T cells from PBMCs. These receptors were obtained from a man aged 18 to 29 in good health. Some clones in this sample may be carry-over from other donors' samples.

As DNA, the CDR3 is TGTGCCAGCAGCTTAGTGTGGCAGGGGTCCTACAATGAGCAGTTCTTC. Its protein product is CASSLVWQGSYNEQFF. This chain joins TRBV7-8 and TRBJ2-1; possibly TRBD1 for D (6 bases). The CDR3 is made up of 16 amino acids. Germline lookup yields CDR1 SGHVS and CDR2 FQNEAQ. V was cut by 1 base and J by 1 base, with 11 bases left in between. Using reference TRBV7-8 and TRBJ2-1 for the parts outside the CDR3, the full variable domain is GAGVSQSPRYKVAKRGQDVALRCDPISGHVSLFWYQQALGQGPEFLTYFQNEAQLDKSGLPSDRFFAERPEGSVSTLKIQRTQQEDSAVYLCASSLVWQGSYNEQFFGPGTRLTVL.

The V call is TRBV15, the J call TRBJ1-5, with D hard to call. V was trimmed by 0 bases and J by 5 bases, leaving 5 bases between them. Germline loops: CDR1 LNHNV, CDR2 YYDKDF (reference sequence). This CDR3 region has 13 residues. CDR3 protein: CATSRDRYQPQHF. The CDR3, as DNA: TGTGCCACCAGCAGAGACAGGTATCAGCCCCAGCATTTT.

V gene TRBV27 combines with J gene TRBJ1-1; 11 positions match TRBD1. The CDR3 extends over 15 amino acids. CDR1 and CDR2 (germline): MNHEY, SMNVEV (reference sequence). After removal of 7 bases from V and 2 bases from J, the junction contained 6 bases not matched to a gene. In nucleotides, the CDR3 is TGTGCCAGCAAGGTGGACAGGGGGCTTAACACTGAAGCTTTCTTT. Its protein is CASKVDRGLNTEAFF.

This rearrangement joins TRBV30 to TRBJ1-4; 7 bases fit TRBD1. This CDR3 comprises 12 residues. Germline trimming cut 3 bases from V and 5 bases from J; bases unmatched to any gene: 0. CDR1 and CDR2 from the germline V gene are GTSNPN and SVGIG (reference sequence). The CDR3 loop is CAWRTGNEKLFF. CDR3 DNA: TGTGCCTGGAGGACAGGGAATGAAAAACTGTTTTTT.

V is TRBV25-1 and J is TRBJ1-2, with D tentatively TRBD1 (6 bases). V gave up 6 bases and J gave up 5 bases, with 22 bases separating them. Germline V gene data show CDR1 as MGHDK and CDR2 as SYGVNS. The CDR3 sequence is 16 residues long. CDR3 residues: CASSNAPGGPRYGYTF. The CDR3 DNA follows: TGTGCCAGCAGCAACGCCCCGGGGGGCCCTCGGTATGGCTACACCTTC.

This clone was picked up one time. The V gene is TRBV5-1, the J gene TRBJ2-7; 11 nucleotides match TRBD2. The CDR3 is 15 residues long. The junction had 8 bases not matched to a gene; V was cut back by 4 bases and J by 5 bases. Germline assignment: CDR1 SGHRS and CDR2 YFSETQ. The CDR3 sequence: CASSLLAGGSHEQYF. The DNA for the CDR3 is TGCGCCAGCAGCCTTCTAGCGGGAGGTTCCCACGAGCAGTACTTC.

The CDR3 sequence: CASGNTGQSYEQYF. CDR3 coding DNA: TGTGCCAGCGGAAACACGGGACAGTCCTACGAGCAGTACTTC. The chain recombines TRBV27 with TRBJ2-7, with 7 bases identical to TRBD1. CDR3 size: 14 residues. CDR1 is MNHEY and CDR2 is SMNVEV in the germline V gene (reference sequence). After removal of 8 bases from V and 1 base from J, the junction contained 8 bases not matched to a gene.

This clone has a handful of counts. V and J are TRBV2 and TRBJ2-5; D gene ambiguous. The CDR3 contains 12 residues. Trimming took off 8 bases at V and 5 bases at J, with 12 bases between the two ends. Germline-derived CDR1 and CDR2 are SNHLY and FYNNEI. CDR3 bases: TGTGCCAGCGGACGGGTATATGAGACCCAGTACTTC. Translating gives CASGRVYETQYF. The variable domain in full, completed from reference TRBV2 and TRBJ2-5, reads EPEVTQTPSHQVTQMGQEVILRCVPISNHLYFYWYRQILGQKVEFLVSFYNNEISEKSEIFDDQFSVERPDGSNFTLKIRSTKLEDSAMYFCASGRVYETQYFGPGTRLLVL.

The V call is TRBV27, the J call TRBJ2-3; the D gene is possibly TRBD2 (6 bases). CDR1 and CDR2 (germline): MNHEY, SMNVEV (reference sequence). The CDR3 is made up of 15 amino acids. Trimming cost V 6 bases and J 4 bases, with 17 bases left between them. The CDR3 sequence: CASRDGGNMPDTQYF. The DNA of the CDR3 is TGTGCCAGCAGAGACGGAGGGAATATGCCAGATACGCAGTATTTT.

This rearrangement joins TRBV19 to TRBJ2-1; TRBD2 might be the D (5 bases). Germline V gene data show CDR1 as LNHDA and CDR2 as SQIVND (reference sequence). The CDR3 spans 15 residues. The ends were cut back, 10 bases at V and 0 bases at J, with 16 bases in the middle. The CDR3 nucleotides read TGTGCCACTTGTAGCGCAATTAGCTCCTACAATGAGCAGTTCTTC. Residues: CATCSAISSYNEQFF.

In this sample, this clone turned up once. The gene calls are TRBV7-9 and TRBJ2-7, with a possible D match to TRBD1 (5 bases). Germline assignment: CDR1 SEHNR and CDR2 FQNEAQ (reference sequence). The V end was cut by 1 base, the J end by 2 bases, with 12 bases between. The CDR3 runs to 15 residues. CDR3 DNA sequence: TGTGCCAGCAGCTTAGGACGCAGGGATCCCTACGAGCAGTACTTC. It yields the protein CASSLGRRDPYEQYF. Variable domain in full (rest from reference TRBV7-9 and TRBJ2-7): DTGVSQNPRHKITKRGQNVTFRCDPISEHNRLYWYRQTLGQGPEFLTYFQNEAQLEKSRLLSDRFSAERPKGSFSTLEIQRTEQGDSAMYLCASSLGRRDPYEQYFGPGTRLTVT.

The gene calls are TRBV29-1 and TRBJ2-3; 12 positions match TRBD2. Trimming at V came to 5 bases and at J to 5 bases, leaving 8 bases not matched to a gene. Germline values: CDR1 SQVTM, CDR2 ANQGSEA. The CDR3 runs 15 residues. The CDR3 region is CSVRGLAGGGDTQYF. The DNA of the CDR3 is TGCAGCGTTCGCGGGCTAGCGGGAGGGGGAGATACGCAGTATTTT.

The rearrangement uses TRBV28 and TRBJ2-2, with D tentatively TRBD1 or TRBD2 (5 bases each). This CDR3 spans 15 amino acids. V was shortened by 6 bases and J by 6 bases, with 17 bases between the two germline ends. Germline CDR1 is MDHEN and CDR2 is SYDVKM. The CDR3 sequence: CASSPGHPGAGELFF. In DNA form, the CDR3 reads TGTGCCAGCAGCCCCGGACATCCCGGGGCCGGGGAGCTGTTTTTT.

The CDR3 coding sequence is TGTGCCAGCAGCTTAGACCCAATGAACACCGGGGAGCTGTTTTTT. This sequence encodes CASSLDPMNTGELFF. The V and J genes are TRBV7-2 and TRBJ2-2; D gene uncertain. The CDR3 loop spans 15 amino acids. Germline CDR1 is SGHTA and CDR2 is FQGNSA. The ends were cut back, 1 base at V and 1 base at J, with 7 bases in the middle.

The rearrangement joins TRBV6-5 to TRBJ1-4, with D unclear. Looked up from germline, CDR1 is MNHEY and CDR2 is SVGAGI. Trimming removed 6 bases from V and 4 bases from J, with 15 bases in between. The CDR3 spans 15 residues. The CDR3 coding sequence is TGTGCCAGCAGCCGCCGGGAATTTCGTAATGAAAAACTGTTTTTT. The encoded protein is CASSRREFRNEKLFF.

This clone was detected only a few times. The chain combines TRBV7-9 with TRBJ1-1; 7 bases fit TRBD1. CDR3 length equals 12 residues. CDR1 is SEHNR and CDR2 is FQNEAQ in the germline V gene (reference sequence). V dropped 6 bases and J dropped 7; count of bases not matched to a gene: 5. The CDR3 loop reads CASRRGDSEAFF. The DNA of the CDR3 is TGTGCCAGCAGGAGGGGGGACAGTGAAGCTTTCTTT.